This TCR beta chain was found in a study of cytomegalovirus exposure and HLA in healthy donors. Overall study context: In an earlier analysis, 90 million to 130 million unique TCR beta sequences were found from 200 million or so T cells.

Study-wide results and caveats: The presence/absence work took it that sequencing depth was about the same across donors. Per a prior analysis, the majority of TCR beta V segments were productive roughly 87% or roughly 30% of the time. The later analysis indicated that the majority of CMV-associated TCR beta chains appeared HLA-restricted.

A note on this clone: What it binds is not known.

Trimming left V 4 bases short and J 3 bases short, with 9 bases between. Germline values: CDR1 MGHRA, CDR2 YSYEKL. This CDR3 is built from 13 residues. The primer mix had 60 Vbeta and 13 Jbeta primers. Libraries were prepared by immunoSEQ multiplex PCR; TCRdb keeps only in-frame clonotypes and omits some of them. Of 250,000 or so clones in the sample, 80% to 95% were seen once. This chain joins TRBV4-1 and TRBJ1-1, with D maybe TRBD1 (6 bases). Sequencing input: PBMCs. This receptor was obtained from a girl aged 2 to 9 in good health and CMV-seronegative. CDR3 residues: CASSRNRDTEAFF. Here the CDR3 DNA reads TGCGCCAGCAGCCGGAACAGGGACACTGAAGCTTTCTTT.